This T cell receptor beta chain was obtained from a study of T cell responses to AZD1222 COVID-19 vaccine. Study-wide results and caveats: The number of AZD1222 recipients seropositive at baseline was only 5 to 7. Vaccination with two AZD1222 doses was followed by a rise in Spike-specific TCR breadth and depth. The donor cohort was predominantly white British with a female majority, and clonal diversity may have been underestimated.

Repertoires were generated with immunoSEQ multiplex PCR, while TCRdb's copy carries only in-frame clones and drops some. The sample contains 150,000 to 200,000 clones, 75% to 90% of which appear only once. With regard to this clone: Its specificity is not known.

From germline, CDR1 is SQVTM and CDR2 ANQGSEA. CDR3 size: 14 residues. Deletions cut 2 bases from V and 3 bases from J, with 14 bases between. Sample: peripheral blood, taken on day 0 of MenACWY control vaccination. The chain links TRBV29-1 to TRBJ2-7, with D perhaps given as TRBD1 or TRBD2 (5 bases each). The receptor's source is an adult in good health. CDR3 bases: TGCAGCGTTGAAAAAGGGGACGGTCGCTACGAGCAGTACTTC. Its translation: CSVEKGDGRYEQYF.